This entry concerns a single T cell receptor beta chain. What it binds is not known. RNA transcripts were the source from which TCR beta CDR3 regions were amplified. Second-round multiplex PCR came after first-round RT-PCR with HTBI primers. TCRdb re-called the multiplex PCR reads with MiXCR, one entry per CDR3 protein. The table has about 240,000 distinct CDR3 sequences, approximately 42% seen once. The CDR3 contains 13 residues. Germline assignment: CDR1 SGHRS and CDR2 YFSETQ. Trimming removed 7 bases from V and 8 bases from J; junction bases left unmatched: 8. This record belongs to a study of Graves' ophthalmopathy and Graves' hyperthyroidism. Those donors who had ophthalmopathy presented with moderate-to-severe activity, a CAS of ≥3, a NOSPECS of ≥4 and a duration under 3 months. Establishment of the diagnosis relied upon clinical symptoms, serum thyroxine, TRAb, thyroid ultrasound and orbital computed tomography.

Study conclusions and caveats: In predicting ophthalmopathy progression, the model reached roughly 69% sensitivity and under 85% specificity.

Sequences were obtained from peripheral blood. The chain couples TRBV5-1 to TRBJ1-4, with 7 bases matching TRBD1. The origin of this receptor is an adult man with Graves' ophthalmopathy. The CDR3 here is CASATGVEEKLFF. CDR3 nucleotides: TGCGCCAGCGCAACAGGGGTTGAGGAAAAACTGTTTTTT.